The next 32 T cell receptor beta chains were all read from a single sample in a study of cytomegalovirus exposure and HLA in healthy donors. The PCR used 60 Vbeta and 13 Jbeta primers. Assay used: immunoSEQ multiplex PCR; TCRdb lists only in-frame clones, some missing. Of about 120,000 clones listed, about four fifths are singletons. Material for sequencing was PBMCs. The receptors come from a woman in her sixties in good health and CMV-seropositive.

The rearrangement links TRBV18 to TRBJ1-3, with 8 bases identical to TRBD1. CDR1 KGHSH and CDR2 LQKENI come from the germline V gene. The J segment lost 0 bases and the V segment lost 4 bases, leaving 8 bases of the junction unmatched. The CDR3 covers 17 residues. The CDR3 reads CASSRNTQGASGNTIYF. The CDR3 bases are TGTGCCAGCTCACGAAACACGCAGGGGGCCTCTGGAAACACCATATATTTT.

The chain combines TRBV2 with TRBJ2-3; 11 positions match TRBD2. Germline V gene sequence: CDR1 SNHLY, CDR2 FYNNEI. V was pared by 6 bases and J by 4 bases, with 6 bases of the junction left unmatched. CDR3 size: 15 residues. In nucleotides, the CDR3 is TGTGCCAGCAGAACTACTAGCGGGAGAGCAGATACGCAGTATTTT. The encoded protein is CASRTTSGRADTQYF.

In this sample, this clone turned up many times. This rearrangement joins TRBV10-3 to TRBJ1-2; 8 positions match TRBD1. The CDR3 sequence is 13 residues long. Per germline, CDR1 ENHRY and CDR2 SYGVKD. V dropped 11 bases and J dropped 4; count of bases not matched to a gene: 9. The CDR3 spells CAYAQGASYGYTF. CDR3 coding DNA: TGTGCCTACGCCCAGGGGGCCAGCTATGGCTACACCTTC.

In its sample, this clone was seen once. V is TRBV7-6 and J is TRBJ2-5; no firm D call. Trimming left V 4 bases short and J 2 bases short, with 2 bases between. Germline V gives CDR1 SGHVS, CDR2 FNYEAQ. The CDR3 is made up of 11 amino acids. The CDR3 DNA is TGTGCCAGCAGCTCGCAAGAGACCCAGTACTTC. Protein sequence: CASSSQETQYF.

The rearrangement joins TRBV9 to TRBJ2-1, with 8 positions matching TRBD1. Looked up from germline, CDR1 is SGDLS and CDR2 is YYNGEE. This CDR3 comprises 16 residues. Losses at the gene ends were 0 bases for V and 6 bases for J; bases not matched to a gene: 8. DNA for the CDR3: TGTGCCAGCAGCGTAGGGTTGGGACAGGAGGTCAATGAGCAGTTCTTC. Its translation is CASSVGLGQEVNEQFF.

The V and J genes are TRBV18 and TRBJ2-5; D is possibly TRBD2 (6 bases). Germline CDR1 and CDR2: KGHSH and LQKENI. V lost 2 bases and J 5 bases, leaving 18 bases between the germline ends. CDR3 length: 16 residues. The CDR3 DNA sequence: TGTGCCAGCTCACCATGGTGGCGGAAGGAGGGGGAGACCCAGTACTTC. This sequence encodes CASSPWWRKEGETQYF.

V usage is TRBV7-3 and J usage is TRBJ2-7; 7 nucleotides match TRBD1. The trim removed 5 bases at V and 5 bases at J, leaving 15 bases unmatched. The CDR3 runs 16 residues. From germline, CDR1 is SGHTA and CDR2 FQGTGA. The CDR3 nucleotides are TGTGCCAGCAGCCGTCGACAGGGACGCGGACCGGACGAGCAGTACTTC. It translates to CASSRRQGRGPDEQYF. Full variable domain (outside the CDR3, taken from reference TRBV7-3 and TRBJ2-7): GAGVSQTPSNKVTEKGKYVELRCDPISGHTALYWYRQSLGQGPEFLIYFQGTGAADDSGLPNDRFFAVRPEGSVSTLKIQRTERGDSAVYLCASSRRQGRGPDEQYFGPGTRLTVT.

V gene TRBV18 combines with J gene TRBJ1-5; possibly TRBD1 for D (6 bases). V lost 3 bases, J lost 7 bases, and 16 bases lay in between. This CDR3 comprises 15 residues. CDR1 is KGHSH and CDR2 is LQKENI in the germline V gene. The CDR3 loop is CASSPSGEPGQPQHF. The CDR3 DNA follows: TGTGCCAGCTCACCGTCAGGGGAACCGGGCCAGCCCCAGCATTTT.

V is TRBV7-7 and J is TRBJ1-2; D not resolved. Germline assignment: CDR1 SSHAT and CDR2 FNYEAQ (reference sequence). The V end lost 1 base, the J end lost 4 bases, and 13 bases lay between the germline ends. The CDR3 totals 15 residues. The CDR3 coding sequence is TGTGCCAGCAGCTTAGGGGGAGGAAACTCCTATGGCTACACCTTC. Residues: CASSLGGGNSYGYTF.

The chain combines TRBV2 with TRBJ2-1; 10 positions agree with TRBD2. Trimming at V came to 4 bases and at J to 9 bases, leaving 6 bases not matched to a gene. The CDR3 is 14 amino acids. Germline assignment: CDR1 SNHLY and CDR2 FYNNEI. CDR3 DNA sequence: TGTGCCAGCAGTGTGACTAGCGGGTCCGGTGAGCAGTTCTTC. Protein: CASSVTSGSGEQFF.

This chain joins TRBV9 and TRBJ2-1, with D possibly TRBD1 on 5 matching bases. Germline CDR1 and CDR2: SGDLS and YYNGEE. This CDR3 is 15 amino acids long. The ends were cut back, 3 bases at V and 8 bases at J, with 18 bases in the middle. CDR3 amino acids: CASSEGSHGGHEQFF. The CDR3 nucleotides read TGTGCCAGCAGCGAGGGGTCCCACGGCGGCCATGAGCAGTTCTTC.

The CDR3 DNA reads TGTGCCAGCAGGCCACCTGGGGGGGTACGCAATGAGCAGTTCTTC. Protein product: CASRPPGGVRNEQFF. The genes are TRBV28 and TRBJ2-1, with 7 bases matching TRBD2. Germline CDR1 reads MDHEN; CDR2 reads SYDVKM. This CDR3 comprises 15 residues. V gave up 6 bases and J gave up 6 bases; unmatched junction bases: 11.

Here the CDR3 DNA reads TGTGCCGCTCAGGGCCTAGCGGGTTCAGATACGCAGTATTTT. Encoded protein: CAAQGLAGSDTQYF. The chain employs TRBV10-3 and TRBJ2-3; 8 bases are shared with TRBD2. Trimming at V came to 11 bases and at J to 4 bases, leaving 11 bases not matched to a gene. Germline V CDR1 and CDR2: ENHRY, SYGVKD. The CDR3 sequence is 14 residues long.

This clone was recorded only once. This chain connects TRBV18 to TRBJ2-1; D possibly corresponds to TRBD1 (6 bases). Trimming took off 0 bases at V and 6 bases at J, with 15 bases between the two ends. There are 16 residues in the CDR3. Germline V CDR1 and CDR2: KGHSH, LQKENI. In DNA, the CDR3 is TGTGCCAGCTCACCACCGCAGGGGAAGTTCTCCAATGAGCAGTTCTTC. Protein sequence: CASSPPQGKFSNEQFF.

This chain uses TRBV7-6 with TRBJ1-5; weak D call: TRBD1 (5 bases). Germline V gene sequence: CDR1 SGHVS, CDR2 FNYEAQ. V dropped 2 bases and J dropped 0 bases, with 8 bases sitting between them. This CDR3 comprises 15 residues. The CDR3 nucleotides read TGTGCCAGCAGCTTACGTCAGGGTAGCAATCAGCCCCAGCATTTT. This sequence encodes CASSLRQGSNQPQHF.

This chain connects TRBV18 to TRBJ1-2; D perhaps matches TRBD1 (5 bases). The V and J ends lost 6 bases and 8 bases respectively, with 16 bases between them. Germline values: CDR1 KGHSH, CDR2 LQKENI. The CDR3 is made up of 13 amino acids. In DNA, the CDR3 is TGTGCCAGCTCTCCCACGACAGAAACGGGCTACACCTTC. Amino acid sequence: CASSPTTETGYTF.

The chain has TRBV28 and TRBJ1-6; D remains unclear. The germline gives CDR1 MDHEN, CDR2 SYDVKM. The CDR3 has 15 residues. Trimming took 8 bases from V and 0 from J, leaving 11 bases between them. The CDR3 DNA follows: TGTGCCAGCTTTCCGCTGAGCTCCTATAATTCACCCCTCCACTTT. Its translation: CASFPLSSYNSPLHF.

This chain connects TRBV5-4 to TRBJ2-2; D possibly corresponds to TRBD1 (5 bases). Trimming left V 0 bases short and J 5 bases short, with 11 bases between. Germline values: CDR1 SGHNT, CDR2 YYREEE (reference sequence). This CDR3 is 15 amino acids long. The CDR3 region is CASSLGRVSTGELFF. The CDR3 DNA is TGTGCCAGCAGCTTGGGCAGGGTTAGTACCGGGGAGCTGTTTTTT.

With respect to this clone: Mismatch with germline at one junction end may stem from a read error. Within the sample, other DNA sequences also encode this same CDR3. The V gene is TRBV4-1, the J gene TRBJ1-3, with TRBD1 as a possible D gene (6 bases). The CDR3 spans 17 residues. Germline V gene data show CDR1 as MGHRA and CDR2 as YSYEKL. The DNA for the CDR3 is TGCGCCAGCAGCCAGGGACCGACAGGCCTCCCTGGAAACACCATATACTTT. Amino acid sequence: CASSQGPTGLPGNTIYF.

The V and J genes are TRBV5-1 and TRBJ2-1, with 11 bases fitting TRBD2. Germline V gene data show CDR1 as SGHRS and CDR2 as YFSETQ. V gave up 4 bases and J gave up 8 bases; unmatched junction bases: 5. This CDR3 spans 14 amino acids. In DNA form, the CDR3 reads TGCGCCAGCAGCCCGACTAGCGGGATCCATGAGCAGTTCTTC. This codes for CASSPTSGIHEQFF.

This chain links TRBV4-1 with TRBJ1-2; 7 nucleotides match TRBD1. Per the germline V gene, CDR1 is MGHRA and CDR2 is YSYEKL. This CDR3 region has 15 residues. Unmatched junction bases numbered 6, after V lost 2 bases and J lost 3 bases. For the CDR3, the DNA is TGCGCCAGCAGCCAATCGACAGGGAGGTACTATGGCTACACCTTC. Translated: CASSQSTGRYYGYTF.

Only one count was recorded for this clone. Its ends do not fully match the called genes, so a read error is possible. This chain connects TRBV7-9 to TRBJ2-3; TRBD1 matches 9 bases. CDR1 is SEHNR, CDR2 FQNEAQ, per germline (reference sequence). This CDR3 is built from 16 residues. CDR3 amino acids: CSSSTTGGSATDTQYF. The CDR3, as DNA: TGTTCCAGCAGTACTACAGGGGGCTCTGCCACAGATACGCAGTATTTT.

The J gene is TRBJ2-5, the V gene TRBV7-9; a weak D match, TRBD2 (6 bases). Germline values: CDR1 SEHNR, CDR2 FQNEAQ (reference sequence). V gave up 2 bases and J gave up 2 bases, with 9 bases separating them. This CDR3 has 14 amino acids. CDR3 DNA sequence: TGTGCCAGCAGCTTAAGAGCGGGTCAAGAGACCCAGTACTTC. It codes for CASSLRAGQETQYF.

The chain is built from TRBV5-1 and TRBJ2-3; TRBD2 aligns across 10 bases. The CDR3 consists of 15 residues. Trimming took 7 bases from V and 2 from J; bases not matched to a gene: 7. Germline lookup yields CDR1 SGHRS and CDR2 YFSETQ. This CDR3 reads CASERGGLNTDTQYF. CDR3 DNA: TGCGCCAGCGAGCGGGGGGGTTTGAACACAGATACGCAGTATTTT.

The gene calls are TRBV29-1 and TRBJ2-1; tentative D call: TRBD1 (5 bases). Germline CDR1 is SQVTM and CDR2 is ANQGSEA. The CDR3 totals 15 residues. The V end was cut by 4 bases, the J end by 4 bases, with 17 bases between. The DNA for the CDR3 is TGCAGCGTTGCAGTAGACAGTTGGGCTTACAATGAGCAGTTCTTC. It encodes CSVAVDSWAYNEQFF.

CDR3 loop: CASSLPTSGRASFYEQYF. The CDR3 bases are TGTGCCAGCAGCTTACCAACTAGCGGGAGGGCCTCTTTCTACGAGCAGTACTTC. The J gene is TRBJ2-7, the V gene TRBV7-2, with 13 nucleotides matching TRBD2. The CDR3 totals 18 residues. The junction had 10 bases not matched to a gene; V was cut back by 2 bases and J by 3 bases. Per germline, CDR1 SGHTA and CDR2 FQGNSA.

This chain uses TRBV29-1 with TRBJ2-1; 9 bases are a match to TRBD1. Per the germline V gene, CDR1 is SQVTM and CDR2 is ANQGSEA. This CDR3 is 17 amino acids long. V gave up 6 bases and J gave up 0 bases; unmatched junction bases: 12. As DNA, the CDR3 is TGCAGCGTACCGGGACAGGGTTACAAGAGCTCCTACAATGAGCAGTTCTTC. Encoded protein: CSVPGQGYKSSYNEQFF.

The chain combines TRBV18 with TRBJ1-1, with D uncertain. Germline V gives CDR1 KGHSH, CDR2 LQKENI. The CDR3 totals 13 residues. The ends were cut back, 5 bases at V and 2 bases at J, with 9 bases in the middle. CDR3 loop: CASSRPGNTEAFF. The CDR3, as DNA: TGTGCCAGCTCAAGGCCGGGAAACACTGAAGCTTTCTTT. Drawing the rest from reference TRBV18 and TRBJ1-1, the complete variable domain is NAGVMQNPRHLVRRRGQEARLRCSPMKGHSHVYWYRQLPEEGLKFMVYLQKENIIDESGMPKERFSAEFPKEGPSILRIQQVVRGDSAAYFCASSRPGNTEAFFGQGTRLTVV.

In this sample, this clone turned up many times. V and J are TRBV25-1 and TRBJ2-3; tentative D call: TRBD2 (6 bases). The CDR3 spans 15 residues. V lost 4 bases and J lost 0, with 11 bases in between. CDR1 is MGHDK and CDR2 is SYGVNS in the germline V gene. The CDR3: CASSGPGSSTDTQYF. CDR3 coding DNA: TGTGCCAGCAGTGGCCCCGGGAGTAGCACAGATACGCAGTATTTT.

This clone has just a few counts. The chain joins TRBV4-1 to TRBJ2-2, with TRBD2 matching over 7 bases. This CDR3 comprises 16 residues. Unmatched junction bases numbered 7, after V lost 4 bases and J lost 2 bases. The germline V gene encodes CDR1 MGHRA and CDR2 YSYEKL. Here the CDR3 reads CASSLESGANTGELFF. The CDR3 DNA follows: TGCGCCAGCAGCCTAGAGAGCGGGGCCAACACCGGGGAGCTGTTTTTT.

This rearrangement joins TRBV13 to TRBJ1-1; D remains unclear. Germline V gene sequence: CDR1 PRHDT, CDR2 FYEKMQ (reference sequence). CDR3 size: 18 residues. The ends were cut back, 1 base at V and 0 bases at J, with 18 bases in the middle. CDR3 amino acids: CASSLVGSRTAMNTEAFF. CDR3 sequence (DNA): TGTGCCAGCAGCTTAGTCGGGAGCAGGACCGCCATGAACACTGAAGCTTTCTTT.

The chain is built from TRBV27 and TRBJ2-7, with 8 bases aligning to TRBD2. The V segment lost 6 bases and the J segment 0 bases; nucleotides outside the gene matches: 7. The CDR3 totals 15 residues. CDR1 and CDR2 from the germline V gene are MNHEY and SMNVEV (reference sequence). The CDR3 loop reads CASRRLAGTSYEQYF. The CDR3 region has the DNA TGTGCCAGCAGACGGCTAGCGGGTACCTCCTACGAGCAGTACTTC.